The next 4 T cell receptor beta chains were all read from a single sample in a study of T cells after yellow fever vaccination. Using its own MiXCR run on the 5' RACE reads, TCRdb lists one record per CDR3 protein. The sample has 500,000 to 650,000 distinct CDR3 sequences, about 17% seen once. The sample in question was PBMCs, obtained 5 days after the first yellow fever vaccination. The source of these receptors is a man younger than 30 who received the YFV17D yellow fever vaccine.

This clonotype turned up a few times. V and J are TRBV5-1 and TRBJ1-2; 7 positions match TRBD1. There are 15 residues in the CDR3. Germline CDR1 SGHRS, CDR2 YFSETQ. V trimming: 4 bases; J trimming: 2 bases; junction bases outside the gene matches: 8. The CDR3: CASSQRQGPNYGYTF. The CDR3 DNA is TGCGCCAGCAGCCAGAGACAGGGCCCCAACTATGGCTACACCTTC.

The chain is built from TRBV6-6 and TRBJ2-5, with D perhaps matching TRBD1 (5 bases). The length of the CDR3 is 13 residues. Germline assignment: CDR1 MNHNY and CDR2 SVGAGI (reference sequence). The V end was cut by 6 bases, the J end by 7 bases, with 15 bases between. The CDR3 region has the DNA TGTGCCAGCAGACAACTTAGGGGTGGGACCCAGTACTTC. Its protein product is CASRQLRGGTQYF.

This clonotype was found a few times. CDR3 loop: CASGTSGYEQYF. For the CDR3, the DNA is TGTGCCAGCGGGACTAGCGGGTACGAGCAGTACTTC. V is TRBV6-2 or TRBV6-3 and J is TRBJ2-7; 12 nucleotides agree with TRBD2. J gave up 4 bases and V 8 bases, and 0 bases lay outside the gene matches. Per the germline V gene, CDR1 is MNHEY and CDR2 is SVGEGT. The CDR3 totals 12 residues.

This clonotype appeared a few times. This rearrangement joins TRBV5-5 to TRBJ2-5; D remains unclear. Germline CDR1 and CDR2: SGHKS and YYEKEE (reference sequence). The V and J ends lost 3 bases and 4 bases respectively, with 19 bases between them. The CDR3 sequence is 16 residues long. CDR3 sequence: CASSWWAGIPRETQYF. For the CDR3, the DNA is TGTGCCAGCAGCTGGTGGGCTGGGATCCCCAGAGAGACCCAGTACTTC.